This TCR beta chain originates from a study of T cells in Graves' hyperthyroidism and ophthalmopathy. Broader study findings: The model predicted ophthalmopathy a median approximately 6 months before onset.

With V trimmed by 7 bases and J by 6 bases, 10 bases remained unmatched. CDR3 size: 14 residues. The germline CDR1 and CDR2 sequences are DFQATT and SNEGSKA (reference sequence). On this clonotype itself: Its antigen is currently unknown.

Patients between 18 and 65 years old had hyperthyroidism, newly diagnosed and lasting under 2 months. TCR beta CDR3 sequences were amplified from RNA transcripts. RT-PCR in the first round (using the HTBI primer set) targeted the TCR CDR3. One entry per CDR3 protein results from TCRdb running MiXCR on the multiplex PCR reads. The data show 500,000 to 650,000 distinct CDR3 sequences, approximately 14% seen once. The sequenced material came from blood. V usage is TRBV20-1 and J usage is TRBJ2-1; TRBD2 matches 9 bases. The TCR originated in a woman aged 40 to 50 with Graves' hyperthyroidism. Written as DNA, the CDR3 is TGCAGTGTTGCCCGGGCGGGAGGGGGCAATGAGCAGTTCTTC. It translates to CSVARAGGGNEQFF.